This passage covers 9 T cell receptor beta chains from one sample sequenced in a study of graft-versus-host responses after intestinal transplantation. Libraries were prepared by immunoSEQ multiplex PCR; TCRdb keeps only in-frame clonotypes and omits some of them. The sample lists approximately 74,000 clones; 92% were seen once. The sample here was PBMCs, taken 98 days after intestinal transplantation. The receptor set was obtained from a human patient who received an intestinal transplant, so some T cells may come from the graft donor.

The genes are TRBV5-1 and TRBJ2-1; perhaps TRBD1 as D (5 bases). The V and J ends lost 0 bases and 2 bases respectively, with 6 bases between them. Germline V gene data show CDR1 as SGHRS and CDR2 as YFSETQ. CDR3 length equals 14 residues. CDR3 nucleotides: TGCGCCAGCAGCTTGGTCAGGGCCTACAATGAGCAGTTCTTC. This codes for CASSLVRAYNEQFF.

The CDR3 reads CASLLKTPPGLSYNEQFF. For the CDR3, the DNA is TGTGCCAGCCTCCTAAAAACCCCCCCGGGTCTCTCCTACAATGAGCAGTTCTTC. This chain joins TRBV21-1 and TRBJ2-1; the tabulated D call, TRBD2, remains unverified against the DNA. TRBV21-1 is recorded as a pseudogene. This CDR3 contains 18 residues.

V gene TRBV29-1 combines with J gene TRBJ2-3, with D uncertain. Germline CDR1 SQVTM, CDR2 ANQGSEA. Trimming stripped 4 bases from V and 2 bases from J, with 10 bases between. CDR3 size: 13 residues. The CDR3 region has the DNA TGCAGCGTTGGTCCAGAACCCACAGATACGCAGTATTTT. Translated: CSVGPEPTDTQYF.

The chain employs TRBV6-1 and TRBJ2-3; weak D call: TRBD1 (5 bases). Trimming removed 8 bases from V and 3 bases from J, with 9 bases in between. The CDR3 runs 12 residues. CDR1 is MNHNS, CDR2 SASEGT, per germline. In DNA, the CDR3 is TGTGCCAGCTGGACACTTACAGATACGCAGTATTTT. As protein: CASWTLTDTQYF.

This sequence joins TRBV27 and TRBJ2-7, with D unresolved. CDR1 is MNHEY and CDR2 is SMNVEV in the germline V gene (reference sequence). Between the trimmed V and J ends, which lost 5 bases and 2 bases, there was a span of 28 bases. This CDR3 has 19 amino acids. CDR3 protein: CASSRALGSSVGVPYEQYF. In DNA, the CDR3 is TGTGCCAGCAGTCGCGCCCTAGGGTCTTCAGTTGGAGTACCCTACGAGCAGTACTTC.

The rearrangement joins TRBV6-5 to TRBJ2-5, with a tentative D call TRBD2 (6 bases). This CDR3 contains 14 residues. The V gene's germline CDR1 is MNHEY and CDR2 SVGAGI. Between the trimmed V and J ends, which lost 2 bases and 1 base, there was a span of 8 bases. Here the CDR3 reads CASSYASAQETQYF. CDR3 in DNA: TGTGCCAGCAGTTACGCTAGCGCCCAAGAGACCCAGTACTTC.

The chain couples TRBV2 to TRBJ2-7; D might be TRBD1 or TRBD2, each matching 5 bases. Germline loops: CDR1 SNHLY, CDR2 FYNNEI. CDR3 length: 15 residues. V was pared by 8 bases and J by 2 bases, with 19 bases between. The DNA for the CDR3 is TGTGCCAGCCATATAGCCCGGGGCAGTGCCTACGAGCAGTACTTC. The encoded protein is CASHIARGSAYEQYF.

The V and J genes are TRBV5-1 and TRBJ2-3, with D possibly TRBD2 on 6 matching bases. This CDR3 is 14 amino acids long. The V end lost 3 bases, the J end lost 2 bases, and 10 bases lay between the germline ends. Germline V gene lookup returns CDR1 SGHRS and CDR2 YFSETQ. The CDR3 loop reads CASSWGLVTDTQYF. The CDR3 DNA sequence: TGCGCCAGCAGCTGGGGACTCGTCACAGATACGCAGTATTTT.

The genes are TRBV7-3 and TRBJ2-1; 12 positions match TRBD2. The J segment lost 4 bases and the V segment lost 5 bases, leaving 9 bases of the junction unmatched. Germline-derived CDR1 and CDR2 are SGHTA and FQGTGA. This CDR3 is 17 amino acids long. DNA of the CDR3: TGTGCCAGCAGCAAGACGGGACTAGCGGGTCTATACAATGAGCAGTTCTTC. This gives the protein CASSKTGLAGLYNEQFF. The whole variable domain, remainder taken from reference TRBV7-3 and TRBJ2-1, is GAGVSQTPSNKVTEKGKYVELRCDPISGHTALYWYRQSLGQGPEFLIYFQGTGAADDSGLPNDRFFAVRPEGSVSTLKIQRTERGDSAVYLCASSKTGLAGLYNEQFFGPGTRLTVL.